This T cell receptor beta chain was observed in a study of control samples from healthy donors and cancer patients (dated by TCRdb to 2020 to 2021). Points on this clone: Its antigen target is currently unknown. No per-base quality is available; no much larger clone lies one base away.

CDR1 and CDR2 are read off the germline V gene as MNHEY and SVGAGI. Relative to germline, V is 8 bases shorter and J is 6 bases shorter, with 16 bases between their ends. From cysteine to phenylalanine, the CDR3 is 13 amino acids long. Only CDR3 DNA remains: 39 bases, in frame from the first base. The library was prepared using the immunoSEQ multiplex PCR assay. Here the immuneACCESS table is served through TCRdb, limited to in-frame sequences with V and J called. Missing clones are a known gap in these copies; in checked studies unresolved V genes cover under half, and the rest lacks a known reason. In all, the sample holds 65,000 to 85,000 clones, and roughly 90% of those were seen once. The ten largest make up about 9.5% of the sample.

The sequence is built from TRBV6-5 and TRBJ1-1; confidence is insufficient to name the D gene. The receptor was isolated from a woman in her forties or fifties with colorectal cancer. Sequenced: PBMCs. At the DNA level, the sequence is TGTGCCAGCTGGCCTTTTGTGGCTGCTGAAGCTTTCTTT. The resulting protein is CASWPFVAAEAFF.